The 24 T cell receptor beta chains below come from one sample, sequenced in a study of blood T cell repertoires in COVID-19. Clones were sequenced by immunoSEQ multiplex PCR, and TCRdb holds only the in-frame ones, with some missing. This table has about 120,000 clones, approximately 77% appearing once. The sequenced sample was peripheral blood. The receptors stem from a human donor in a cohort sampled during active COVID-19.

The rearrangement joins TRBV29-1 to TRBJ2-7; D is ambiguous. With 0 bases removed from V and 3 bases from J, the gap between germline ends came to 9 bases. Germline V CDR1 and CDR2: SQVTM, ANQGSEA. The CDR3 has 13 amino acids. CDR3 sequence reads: CSVEDSTDYEQYF. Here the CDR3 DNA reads TGCAGCGTTGAAGACAGTACAGACTACGAGCAGTACTTC.

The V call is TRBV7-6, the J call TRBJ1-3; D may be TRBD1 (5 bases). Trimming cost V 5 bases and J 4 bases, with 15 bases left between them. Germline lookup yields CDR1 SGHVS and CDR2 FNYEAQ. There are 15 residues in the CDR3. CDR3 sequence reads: CASSTPTDKGNTIYF. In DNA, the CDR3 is TGTGCCAGCAGCACCCCGACAGACAAAGGAAACACCATATATTTT. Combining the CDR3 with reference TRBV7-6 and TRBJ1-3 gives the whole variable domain GAGVSQSPRYKVTKRGQDVALRCDPISGHVSLYWYRQALGQGPEFLTYFNYEAQQDKSGLPNDRFSAERPEGSISTLTIQRTEQRDSAMYRCASSTPTDKGNTIYFGEGSWLTVV.

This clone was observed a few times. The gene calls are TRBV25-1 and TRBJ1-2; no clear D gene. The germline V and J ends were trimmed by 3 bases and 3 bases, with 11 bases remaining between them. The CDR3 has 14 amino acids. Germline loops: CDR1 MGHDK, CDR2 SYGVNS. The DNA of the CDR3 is TGTGCCAGCAGTGAGCCGGGTTCTGACTATGGCTACACCTTC. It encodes CASSEPGSDYGYTF.

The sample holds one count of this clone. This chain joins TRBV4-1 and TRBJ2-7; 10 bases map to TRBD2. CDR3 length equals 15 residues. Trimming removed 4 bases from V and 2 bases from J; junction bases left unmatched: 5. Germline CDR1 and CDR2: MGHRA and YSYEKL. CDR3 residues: CASSLGLAVPYEQYF. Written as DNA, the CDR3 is TGCGCCAGCAGCCTAGGACTAGCGGTCCCCTACGAGCAGTACTTC.

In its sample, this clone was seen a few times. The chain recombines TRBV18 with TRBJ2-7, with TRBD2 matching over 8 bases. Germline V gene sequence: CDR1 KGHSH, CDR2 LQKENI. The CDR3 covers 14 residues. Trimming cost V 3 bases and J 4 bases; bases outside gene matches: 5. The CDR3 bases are TGTGCCAGCTCACCGCTTAGCGGGAATTACGAGCAGTACTTC. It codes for CASSPLSGNYEQYF.

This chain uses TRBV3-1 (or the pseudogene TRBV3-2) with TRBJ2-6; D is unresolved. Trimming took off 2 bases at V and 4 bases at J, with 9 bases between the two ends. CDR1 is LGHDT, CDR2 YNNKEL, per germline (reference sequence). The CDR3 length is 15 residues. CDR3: CASSQLTPGANVLTF. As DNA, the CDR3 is TGTGCCAGCAGCCAACTCACACCAGGGGCCAACGTCCTGACTTTC.

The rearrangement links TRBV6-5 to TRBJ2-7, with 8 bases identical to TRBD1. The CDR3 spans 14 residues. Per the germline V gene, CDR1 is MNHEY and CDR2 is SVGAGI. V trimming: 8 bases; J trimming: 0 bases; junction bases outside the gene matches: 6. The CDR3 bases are TGTGCCAGCGCGTACAGGGGGAGCTCCTACGAGCAGTACTTC. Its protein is CASAYRGSSYEQYF.

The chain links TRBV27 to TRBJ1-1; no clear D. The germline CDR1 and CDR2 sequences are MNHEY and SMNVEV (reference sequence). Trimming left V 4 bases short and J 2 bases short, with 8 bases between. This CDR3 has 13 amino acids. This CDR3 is CASSWRANTEAFF. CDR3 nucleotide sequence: TGTGCCAGCAGTTGGAGGGCAAACACTGAAGCTTTCTTT.

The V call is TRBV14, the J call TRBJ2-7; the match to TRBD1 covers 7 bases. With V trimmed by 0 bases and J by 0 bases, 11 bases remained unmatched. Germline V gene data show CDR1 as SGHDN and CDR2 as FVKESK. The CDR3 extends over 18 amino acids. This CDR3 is CASSQDRGGASSSYEQYF. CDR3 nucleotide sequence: TGTGCCAGCAGCCAAGATAGAGGGGGCGCTTCGAGCTCCTACGAGCAGTACTTC.

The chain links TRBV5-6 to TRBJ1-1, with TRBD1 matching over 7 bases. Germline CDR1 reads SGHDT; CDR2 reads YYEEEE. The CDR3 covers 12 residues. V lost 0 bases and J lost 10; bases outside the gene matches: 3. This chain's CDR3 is CASSLGQGLAFF. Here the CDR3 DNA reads TGTGCCAGCAGCTTGGGACAGGGATTAGCTTTCTTT. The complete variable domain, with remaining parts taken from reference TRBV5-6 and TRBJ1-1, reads DAGVTQSPTHLIKTRGQQVTLRCSPKSGHDTVSWYQQALGQGPQFIFQYYEEEERQRGNFPDRFSGHQFPNYSSELNVNALLLGDSALYLCASSLGQGLAFFGQGTRLTVV.

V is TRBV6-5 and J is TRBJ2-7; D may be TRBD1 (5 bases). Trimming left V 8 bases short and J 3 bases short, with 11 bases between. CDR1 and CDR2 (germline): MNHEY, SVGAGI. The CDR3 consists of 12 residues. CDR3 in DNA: TGTGCCAGCGGCCCAGGGTTCTACGAGCAGTACTTC. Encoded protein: CASGPGFYEQYF.

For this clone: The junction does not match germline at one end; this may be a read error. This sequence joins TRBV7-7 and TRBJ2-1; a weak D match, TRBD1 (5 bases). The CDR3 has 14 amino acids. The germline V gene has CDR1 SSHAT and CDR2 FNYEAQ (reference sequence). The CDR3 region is CASSLDDSTGEQFF. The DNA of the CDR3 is TGTGCTAGCAGCCTCGATGACAGTACAGGTGAGCAGTTCTTC.

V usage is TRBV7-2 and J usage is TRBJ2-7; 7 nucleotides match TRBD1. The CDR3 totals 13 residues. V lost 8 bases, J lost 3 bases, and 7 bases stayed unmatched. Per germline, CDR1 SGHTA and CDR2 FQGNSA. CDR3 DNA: TGTGCCAGCGGTGAAGGGGGCTACTACGAGCAGTACTTC. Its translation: CASGEGGYYEQYF.

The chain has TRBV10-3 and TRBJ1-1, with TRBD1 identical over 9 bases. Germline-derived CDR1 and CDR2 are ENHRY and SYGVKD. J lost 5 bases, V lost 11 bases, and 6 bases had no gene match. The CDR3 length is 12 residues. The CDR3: CAAGQGTTEAFF. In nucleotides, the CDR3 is TGTGCCGCCGGACAGGGGACAACTGAAGCTTTCTTT.

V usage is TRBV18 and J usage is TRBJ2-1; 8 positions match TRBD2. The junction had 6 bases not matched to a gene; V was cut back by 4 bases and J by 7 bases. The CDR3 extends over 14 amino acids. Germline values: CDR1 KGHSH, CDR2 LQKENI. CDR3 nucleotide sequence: TGTGCCAGCTCACTTCCGGGAGGGCGTAATGAGCAGTTCTTC. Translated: CASSLPGGRNEQFF.

CDR3: CASSLGGTGGNGYTF. CDR3 DNA: TGCGCCAGCAGCTTGGGGGGGACAGGAGGGAATGGCTACACCTTC. The chain uses TRBV5-1 and TRBJ1-2, with 8 bases matching TRBD1. V gave up 0 bases and J gave up 6 bases; unmatched junction bases: 7. Germline V gene data show CDR1 as SGHRS and CDR2 as YFSETQ. This CDR3 region has 15 residues.

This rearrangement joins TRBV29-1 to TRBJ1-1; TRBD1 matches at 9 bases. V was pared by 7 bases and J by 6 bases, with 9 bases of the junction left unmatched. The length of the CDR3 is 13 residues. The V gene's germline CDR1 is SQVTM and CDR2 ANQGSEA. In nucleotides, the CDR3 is TGCAGCGCTCAGGACAGGGGAGGCGCTGAAGCTTTCTTT. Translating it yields CSAQDRGGAEAFF.

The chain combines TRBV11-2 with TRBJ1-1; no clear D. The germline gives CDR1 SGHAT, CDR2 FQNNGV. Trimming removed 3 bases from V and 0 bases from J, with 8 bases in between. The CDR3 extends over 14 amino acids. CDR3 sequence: CASSFGLMNTEAFF. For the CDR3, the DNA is TGTGCCAGCAGCTTCGGACTCATGAACACTGAAGCTTTCTTT.

The CDR3 here is CASSVWVSGGAGELFF. In DNA, the CDR3 is TGTGCCAGCAGCGTATGGGTTAGCGGGGGGGCCGGGGAGCTGTTTTTT. The chain carries TRBV9 and TRBJ2-2; 11 bases are shared with TRBD2. Germline V CDR1 and CDR2: SGDLS, YYNGEE. The V and J ends lost 1 base and 6 bases, in that order; junction bases with no gene match: 5. The CDR3 length is 16 residues.

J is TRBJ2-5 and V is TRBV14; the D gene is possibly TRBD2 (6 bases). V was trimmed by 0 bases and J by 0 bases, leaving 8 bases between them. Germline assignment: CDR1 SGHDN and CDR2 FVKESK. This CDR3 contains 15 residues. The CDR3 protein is CASSQDLAYQETQYF. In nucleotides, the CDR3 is TGTGCCAGCAGCCAAGATCTAGCGTACCAAGAGACCCAGTACTTC.

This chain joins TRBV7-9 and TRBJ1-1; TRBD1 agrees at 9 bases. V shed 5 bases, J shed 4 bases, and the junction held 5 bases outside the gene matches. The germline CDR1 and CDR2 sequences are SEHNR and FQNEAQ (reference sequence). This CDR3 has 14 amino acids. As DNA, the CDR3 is TGTGCCAGCAGCACCGGACAGGGGTTCACTGAAGCTTTCTTT. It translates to CASSTGQGFTEAFF.

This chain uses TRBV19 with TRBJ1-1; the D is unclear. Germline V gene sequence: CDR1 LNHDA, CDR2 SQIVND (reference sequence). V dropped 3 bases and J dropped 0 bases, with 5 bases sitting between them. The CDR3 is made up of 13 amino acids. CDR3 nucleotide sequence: TGTGCCAGTAGTATGGCGGTGAACACTGAAGCTTTCTTT. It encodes CASSMAVNTEAFF.

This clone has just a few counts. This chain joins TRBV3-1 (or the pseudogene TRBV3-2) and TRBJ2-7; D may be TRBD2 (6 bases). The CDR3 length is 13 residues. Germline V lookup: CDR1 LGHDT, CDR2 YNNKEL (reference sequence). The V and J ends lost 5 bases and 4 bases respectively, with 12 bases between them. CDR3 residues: CASSTGGAYEQYF. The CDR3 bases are TGTGCCAGCAGCACCGGAGGGGCATACGAGCAGTACTTC.

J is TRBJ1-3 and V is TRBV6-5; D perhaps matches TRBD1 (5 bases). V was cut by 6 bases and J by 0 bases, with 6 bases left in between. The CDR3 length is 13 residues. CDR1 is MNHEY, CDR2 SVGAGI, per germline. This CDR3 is CASRTDSGNTIYF. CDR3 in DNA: TGTGCCAGCAGGACAGACTCTGGAAACACCATATATTTT.